The 16 T cell receptor beta chains below come from one sample, sequenced in a study of CD8 T cells in ankylosing spondylitis (dated by TCRdb to about 2017). The library was prepared using 5' RACE. Sequencing was performed on an Illumina HiSeq 2500. TCRdb passed the public sequencing reads through fastp at Q25 and MiXCR, retaining productive beta sequences. Rows with one shared CDR3 protein collapse into an entry with the most common genes and DNA. The sample contains around 150,000 distinct CDR3 sequences, roughly 34% of them found a single time. Over 5.5% of the sample goes to the ten largest clones. The source material was synovial fluid, either unsorted or a sorted T cell fraction (not recorded which). The source is a male donor with ankylosing spondylitis.

The CDR3 bases are TGTGCCATCAGCCTCTCGGGGACTACCACAGATACGCAGTATTTT. Translation gives CAISLSGTTTDTQYF. The chain has TRBV10-3 and TRBJ2-3; TRBD2 agrees at 7 bases. CDR3 length: 15 residues. CDR1 ENHRY and CDR2 SYGVKD come from the germline V gene. With 6 bases clipped from V and 2 bases from J, the junction kept 8 bases outside the gene matches.

The chain employs TRBV12-3 or TRBV12-4 and TRBJ2-5; 10 bases match TRBD2. The V gene end was trimmed by 5 bases and the J gene end by 1 base; junction bases not matched to a gene: 4. CDR3 length: 15 residues. CDR3: CASSQAGGGQETQYF. The CDR3 bases are TGTGCCAGCAGTCAAGCGGGAGGGGGCCAAGAGACCCAGTACTTC.

This rearrangement joins TRBV6-2 or TRBV6-3 to TRBJ2-1, with TRBD1 identical over 9 bases. Per germline, CDR1 MNHEY and CDR2 SVGEGT. Trimming at V came to 6 bases and at J to 7 bases, leaving 10 bases not matched to a gene. CDR3 length: 15 residues. The CDR3 reads CASRRPGQGGNEQFF. For the CDR3, the DNA is TGTGCCAGCAGGCGGCCGGGACAGGGAGGGAATGAGCAGTTCTTC.

V gene TRBV11-3 combines with J gene TRBJ2-7; possible D gene TRBD2, 7 bases. The V end lost 0 bases, the J end lost 6 bases, and 12 bases lay between the germline ends. Germline-derived CDR1 and CDR2 are SGHNT and YENEEA. The CDR3 sequence is 14 residues long. CDR3 amino acids: CASSLEAGAREQYF. CDR3 sequence (DNA): TGTGCCAGCAGCTTAGAGGCGGGGGCACGCGAGCAGTACTTC.

A few counts support this clonotype. The chain has TRBV15 and TRBJ2-3, with a weak D call TRBD2 (5 bases). This CDR3 is 14 amino acids long. Germline V gene data show CDR1 as LNHNV and CDR2 as YYDKDF (reference sequence). V was cut by 8 bases and J by 1 base, with 13 bases left in between. In DNA, the CDR3 is TGTGCCACCCGGGTGGCGGGTGGCACAGATACGCAGTATTTT. Translation: CATRVAGGTDTQYF.

Only a few counts were recorded for this clonotype. This sequence joins TRBV6-1 and TRBJ2-2; D possibly matches TRBD1 or TRBD2 (5 bases each). The CDR3 is 15 amino acids. Trimming pared 6 bases from V and 0 bases from J, leaving 11 bases between. Germline CDR1 reads MNHNS; CDR2 reads SASEGT. The CDR3 sequence: CASRSRDANTGELFF. The CDR3 DNA reads as TGTGCCAGCAGAAGCAGGGACGCGAACACCGGGGAGCTGTTTTTT.

This clonotype came up many times. This chain links TRBV7-9 with TRBJ1-2, with D perhaps matching TRBD1 (6 bases). Germline CDR1 is SEHNR and CDR2 is FQNEAQ (reference sequence). This CDR3 region has 16 residues. The V end lost 4 bases, the J end lost 6 bases, and 21 bases lay between the germline ends. CDR3 loop: CASSSLKGGSADGYTF. CDR3 DNA sequence: TGTGCCAGCAGCTCTCTTAAGGGGGGTTCAGCGGATGGCTACACCTTC.

This sequence joins TRBV12-3 or TRBV12-4 and TRBJ2-2; TRBD2 matches at 8 bases. The CDR3 loop spans 14 amino acids. V shed 7 bases and J 1 base; nucleotides not matched to a gene: 2. CDR3 amino acids: CASKLAVNTGELFF. In DNA, the CDR3 is TGTGCCAGCAAACTAGCGGTGAACACCGGGGAGCTGTTTTTT.

The rearrangement joins TRBV27 to TRBJ2-7; 9 bases line up with TRBD2. V dropped 5 bases and J dropped 1; count of bases not matched to a gene: 9. CDR3 length: 16 residues. Germline lookup yields CDR1 MNHEY and CDR2 SMNVEV (reference sequence). The CDR3 coding sequence is TGTGCCAGCAGTCCCTCTAGCGGGGAAACATCCTACGAGCAGTACTTC. Residues: CASSPSSGETSYEQYF.

In its sample, this clonotype was seen a few times. The chain has TRBV20-1 and TRBJ1-2; D is unclear. The germline V gene encodes CDR1 DFQATT and CDR2 SNEGSKA (reference sequence). The CDR3 contains 10 residues. Trimming stripped 5 bases from V and 3 bases from J, with 4 bases between. This chain's CDR3 is CSAADYGYTF. Written as DNA, the CDR3 is TGCAGTGCTGCCGACTATGGCTACACCTTC.

This rearrangement joins TRBV6-1 to TRBJ1-2; D possibly corresponds to TRBD1 (5 bases). Per germline, CDR1 MNHNS and CDR2 SASEGT. Trimming pared 2 bases from V and 5 bases from J, leaving 15 bases between. CDR3 length equals 15 residues. CDR3 amino acids: CASSEHPGDLYGYTF. The CDR3 DNA reads as TGTGCCAGCAGTGAACACCCGGGGGACCTTTATGGCTACACCTTC.

The chain combines TRBV7-2 with TRBJ1-6; no reliable D call. Germline V gene sequence: CDR1 SGHTA, CDR2 FQGNSA. V lost 0 bases, J lost 0 bases, and 6 bases lay in between. This CDR3 spans 16 amino acids. The CDR3 spells CASSLAVGSYNSPLHF. DNA for the CDR3: TGTGCCAGCAGCTTAGCCGTGGGCTCCTATAATTCACCCCTCCACTTT.

This chain joins TRBV20-1 and TRBJ1-6, with D possibly being TRBD1 (5 bases). This CDR3 contains 14 residues. The V end lost 0 bases, the J end lost 7 bases, and 10 bases lay between the germline ends. Germline V gene data show CDR1 as DFQATT and CDR2 as SNEGSKA (reference sequence). CDR3 sequence reads: CSARDQGPNSPLHF. For the CDR3, the DNA is TGCAGTGCTAGAGATCAGGGACCAAATTCACCCCTCCACTTT.

This clonotype has a handful of counts. The chain uses TRBV20-1 and TRBJ2-1; D remains unclear. Trimming cost V 6 bases and J 6 bases, with 6 bases left between them. Germline lookup yields CDR1 DFQATT and CDR2 SNEGSKA (reference sequence). The CDR3 covers 10 residues. This CDR3 reads CSALANEQFF. The DNA for the CDR3 is TGCAGTGCCCTGGCCAATGAGCAGTTCTTC.

There are a few counts of this clonotype. The chain couples TRBV7-2 to TRBJ2-7; no definite D call. The CDR3 consists of 14 residues. Trimming shortened V by 1 base and J by 2 bases, and 9 bases separated the two germline ends. The germline CDR1 and CDR2 sequences are SGHTA and FQGNSA. The CDR3 protein is CASSLGNSAYEQYF. CDR3 DNA sequence: TGTGCCAGCAGCTTAGGGAACAGCGCCTACGAGCAGTACTTC.

V gene TRBV29-1 combines with J gene TRBJ1-2, with D perhaps TRBD1 (6 bases). Trimming took 6 bases from V and 12 from J, leaving 23 bases between them. The CDR3 is made up of 13 amino acids. The germline V gene has CDR1 SQVTM and CDR2 ANQGSEA. CDR3 sequence: CSVSQTTEQGNTF. CDR3 DNA: TGCAGCGTCTCCCAAACGACAGAACAGGGCAACACCTTC.